Below are 21 T cell receptor beta chains sequenced from a single sample in a study of control samples from healthy donors and cancer patients. Libraries were prepared by immunoSEQ multiplex PCR; TCRdb keeps only in-frame clonotypes and omits some of them. The table lists 50,000 to 70,000 clones, approximately 95% of them singletons. The sequencing input was blood. The source is a woman aged 18-29 years in good health.

The V call is TRBV15, the J call TRBJ1-5; TRBD1 aligns across 9 bases. This CDR3 region has 19 residues. Germline CDR1 reads LNHNV; CDR2 reads YYDKDF (reference sequence). J was trimmed by 3 bases and V by 0 bases; bases with no gene match: 12. The DNA for the CDR3 is TGTGCCACCAGCAGAGATACAGGAGGCGGGACAGGGCTCAATCAGCCCCAGCATTTT. This encodes CATSRDTGGGTGLNQPQHF.

This CDR3 reads CASILLAGGLGAQYF. Written as DNA, the CDR3 is TGTGCCAGCATCCTTCTAGCGGGGGGGCTTGGCGCGCAGTATTTT. This sequence joins TRBV27 and TRBJ2-3, with 12 bases that match TRBD2. Trimming at V came to 7 bases and at J to 10 bases, leaving 12 bases not matched to a gene. The germline gives CDR1 MNHEY, CDR2 SMNVEV (reference sequence). The CDR3 consists of 15 residues.

This clone was seen only once. The rearrangement uses TRBV6-5 and TRBJ2-7; D gene ambiguous. The V end lost 10 bases, the J end lost 3 bases, and 10 bases lay between the germline ends. The CDR3 extends over 11 amino acids. Looked up from germline, CDR1 is MNHEY and CDR2 is SVGAGI. The DNA for the CDR3 is TGTGCCACCTCCCTTCGCTACGAGCAGTACTTC. Residues: CATSLRYEQYF.

The sample holds a few counts of this clone. This sequence joins TRBV15 and TRBJ2-3; 7 bases line up with TRBD2. Germline V gene sequence: CDR1 LNHNV, CDR2 YYDKDF (reference sequence). Germline trimming cut 4 bases from V and 3 bases from J; bases unmatched to any gene: 4. The CDR3 covers 14 residues. DNA for the CDR3: TGTGCCACCAGCACTAGCGGACCAACAGATACGCAGTATTTT. Translating gives CATSTSGPTDTQYF.

This rearrangement joins TRBV7-8 to TRBJ1-3, with D tentatively TRBD1 (6 bases). V was clipped by 1 base and J by 4 bases, with 14 bases between them. The CDR3 spans 16 residues. The V gene's germline CDR1 is SGHVS and CDR2 FQNEAQ. CDR3 residues: CASSLVSGVSGNTIYF. For the CDR3, the DNA is TGTGCCAGCAGCTTAGTTTCAGGGGTTTCGGGAAACACCATATATTTT.

CDR3 sequence: CASSYLRTTRPIKNTEAFF. The CDR3 coding sequence is TGTGCCAGCAGTTACCTCCGAACGACCCGACCTATCAAGAACACTGAAGCTTTCTTT. V and J are TRBV28 and TRBJ1-1, with D unresolved. CDR3 length: 19 residues. V lost 4 bases and J 1 base, leaving 25 bases between the germline ends. Germline CDR1 reads MDHEN; CDR2 reads SYDVKM.

V usage is TRBV7-8 and J usage is TRBJ1-1; the D gene is possibly TRBD1 (5 bases). The germline V and J ends were trimmed by 5 bases and 4 bases, with 14 bases remaining between them. The length of the CDR3 is 14 residues. The germline V gene encodes CDR1 SGHVS and CDR2 FQNEAQ. The CDR3 DNA is TGTGCCAGCAGCCCTTACCCGGGGGGCACTGAAGCTTTCTTT. This encodes CASSPYPGGTEAFF.

J is TRBJ2-3 and V is TRBV4-3; D unclear. Germline V lookup: CDR1 LGHNA, CDR2 YSLEER. The V gene lost 3 bases and the J gene lost 2 bases, with 6 bases spanning the gap. The CDR3 is made up of 13 amino acids. DNA of the CDR3: TGCGCCAGCAGCCACAGCCCCACAGATACGCAGTATTTT. It encodes CASSHSPTDTQYF.

This clone was detected only once. The chain uses TRBV18 and TRBJ2-3; a weak D match, TRBD2 (7 bases). This CDR3 contains 15 residues. The V gene lost 4 bases and the J gene lost 2 bases, with 13 bases spanning the gap. Germline CDR1 and CDR2: KGHSH and LQKENI. CDR3 in DNA: TGTGCCAGCTCACTGGGGGGGGGCCCCACAGATACGCAGTATTTT. It codes for CASSLGGGPTDTQYF.

Notes on this clone: One end of the junction fails to match germline, which may point to a read error. The chain recombines TRBV19 with TRBJ1-4; no clear D. This CDR3 has 14 amino acids. CDR1 and CDR2 (germline): LNHDA, SQIVND (reference sequence). Written as DNA, the CDR3 is TGTGCCACTCATGGACCGGGTGCTAAGGAAAAACTGTTTTTT. Its protein is CATHGPGAKEKLFF.

J is TRBJ2-5 and V is TRBV7-6; D gene ambiguous. The V gene's germline CDR1 is SGHVS and CDR2 FNYEAQ. CDR3 size: 13 residues. V lost 1 base, J lost 2 bases, and 5 bases lay in between. The CDR3 DNA follows: TGTGCCAGCAGCTTAGTAGAACAAGAGACCCAGTACTTC. This codes for CASSLVEQETQYF.

V is TRBV29-1 and J is TRBJ1-4; D remains ambiguous. Trimming removed 3 bases from V and 8 bases from J, with 4 bases in between. Germline V CDR1 and CDR2: SQVTM, ANQGSEA. The CDR3 extends over 10 amino acids. The DNA of the CDR3 is TGCAGCGTTGAGGAAGAAAAACTGTTTTTT. Translation gives CSVEEEKLFF.

This clone has a single count. This chain links TRBV20-1 with TRBJ2-3; D gene ambiguous. Trimming stripped 3 bases from V and 6 bases from J, with 13 bases between. The CDR3 is 13 amino acids. The germline V gene encodes CDR1 DFQATT and CDR2 SNEGSKA (reference sequence). CDR3 DNA: TGCAGTGCTAGTTCCCGGACGTTCGATACGCAGTATTTT. It specifies CSASSRTFDTQYF.

V and J are TRBV6-5 and TRBJ2-7; 7 positions match TRBD2. Losses at the gene ends were 5 bases for V and 5 bases for J; bases not matched to a gene: 3. The CDR3 runs to 12 residues. Per germline, CDR1 MNHEY and CDR2 SVGAGI. The CDR3 is CASSSGVHEQYF. The CDR3 nucleotides are TGTGCCAGCAGTAGCGGGGTCCACGAGCAGTACTTC.

V and J are TRBV18 and TRBJ1-1, with TRBD1 matching 8 bases. This CDR3 has 16 residues. Germline loops: CDR1 KGHSH, CDR2 LQKENI. With 0 bases clipped from V and 5 bases from J, the junction kept 8 bases outside the gene matches. Here the CDR3 reads CASSPPRQGLITEAFF. The DNA of the CDR3 is TGTGCCAGCTCACCACCGCGACAGGGGTTGATAACTGAAGCTTTCTTT.

This chain uses TRBV6-5 with TRBJ1-4; D is uncertain. The CDR3 is 15 amino acids. Germline V gene sequence: CDR1 MNHEY, CDR2 SVGAGI. Trimming removed 3 bases at V and 4 bases at J, with 12 bases between. CDR3 in amino acids: CASSYRGADNEKLFF. Written as DNA, the CDR3 is TGTGCCAGCAGTTATCGCGGTGCTGATAATGAAAAACTGTTTTTT.

This chain joins TRBV7-9 and TRBJ2-1, with 9 bases that match TRBD2. This CDR3 spans 15 amino acids. V dropped 1 base and J dropped 3; count of bases not matched to a gene: 1. Germline V CDR1 and CDR2: SEHNR, FQNEAQ (reference sequence). CDR3 coding DNA: TGTGCCAGCAGCTTAGTAGCGGGGGACTACAATGAGCAGTTCTTC. Translation gives CASSLVAGDYNEQFF.

J is TRBJ1-4 and V is TRBV7-8; D not certain. Germline loops: CDR1 SGHVS, CDR2 FQNEAQ. Trimming pared 5 bases from V and 5 bases from J, leaving 12 bases between. The CDR3 covers 14 residues. The CDR3, as DNA: TGTGCCAGCAGCACACGTATATTAAATGAAAAACTGTTTTTT. This sequence encodes CASSTRILNEKLFF.

The chain carries TRBV2 and TRBJ2-1, with 11 bases matching TRBD2. The junction had 5 bases not matched to a gene; V was cut back by 1 base and J by 9 bases. The CDR3 runs to 15 residues. CDR1 is SNHLY and CDR2 is FYNNEI in the germline V gene. CDR3 coding DNA: TGTGCCAGCAGTGAAGGGCTAGCGGGGGGTAGTGAGCAGTTCTTC. This encodes CASSEGLAGGSEQFF.

This rearrangement joins TRBV11-2 to TRBJ2-1; 7 positions agree with TRBD2. This CDR3 has 16 amino acids. V was clipped by 6 bases and J by 6 bases; unmatched bases: 14. Germline V gene data show CDR1 as SGHAT and CDR2 as FQNNGV. CDR3 protein: CASRSPWRGSVNEQFF. CDR3 sequence (DNA): TGTGCCAGCAGGTCCCCGTGGCGGGGGTCGGTCAATGAGCAGTTCTTC.

This chain uses TRBV9 with TRBJ1-3, with D possibly TRBD1 on 5 matching bases. The CDR3 is made up of 17 amino acids. Trimming shortened V by 0 bases and J by 4 bases, and 17 bases separated the two germline ends. The germline V gene encodes CDR1 SGDLS and CDR2 YYNGEE. As DNA, the CDR3 is TGTGCCAGCAGCGTAGGAGGGGACGGTGGTCGAGGAAACACCATATATTTT. Its protein is CASSVGGDGGRGNTIYF. Combining the CDR3 with reference TRBV9 and TRBJ1-3 gives the whole variable domain DSGVTQTPKHLITATGQRVTLRCSPRSGDLSVYWYQQSLDQGLQFLIQYYNGEERAKGNILERFSAQQFPDLHSELNLSSLELGDSALYFCASSVGGDGGRGNTIYFGEGSWLTVV.